This T cell receptor beta chain was captured in a study of blood T cells in healthy people across ages. This clonotype occurred many times. The second PCR ran about 6 to 12 cycles with a sample-barcoded 5' primer and J-beta primers. TCRdb re-called the 5' RACE reads with MiXCR, one entry per CDR3 protein. Here the sample spans 1.5 million to 2 million distinct CDR3 sequences, roughly 27% being singletons. The ends lost 6 bases at V and 3 bases at J; junction bases unmatched: 8. CDR1 is ENHRY, CDR2 SYGVKD, per germline. The CDR3 is 15 residues long. This receptor was obtained from a woman aged 30 to 39 in good health. The sequencing input was blood. V and J are TRBV10-3 and TRBJ2-7, with 10 bases that match TRBD1. The chain's CDR3 is CAISTSGTGVYEQYF. The CDR3 nucleotides read TGTGCCATCAGCACGTCCGGGACAGGGGTCTACGAGCAGTACTTC.